The 10 T cell receptor beta chains listed next were all sequenced from one sample in a study of PD-1 blockade in classical Hodgkin lymphoma. TCRdb keeps only in-frame clones here, not all; method: immunoSEQ multiplex PCR. In the table there are about 58,000 clones, approximately 90% of which are singletons. Brentuximab vedotin exposure varied among the patients, all of whom had relapsed after autologous stem cell transplantation. This material consisted of peripheral blood mononuclear cells (PBMCs), taken before the second cycle of nivolumab. These receptors were taken from a human donor with classical Hodgkin lymphoma.

This chain links TRBV19 with TRBJ2-5; 8 bases are shared with TRBD1. Looked up from germline, CDR1 is LNHDA and CDR2 is SQIVND (reference sequence). V gave up 3 bases and J gave up 2 bases; unmatched junction bases: 2. CDR3 length equals 14 residues. The chain's CDR3 is CASSMGQVQETQYF. Here the CDR3 DNA reads TGTGCCAGTAGTATGGGACAGGTACAAGAGACCCAGTACTTC.

V gene TRBV9 combines with J gene TRBJ2-1; a weak D match, TRBD2 (6 bases). There are 14 residues in the CDR3. The germline CDR1 and CDR2 sequences are SGDLS and YYNGEE. Trimming took 0 bases from V and 6 from J, leaving 10 bases between them. In DNA, the CDR3 is TGTGCCAGCAGCGTAGCAGGGACTGGCAATGAGCAGTTCTTC. This codes for CASSVAGTGNEQFF.

This chain joins TRBV19 and TRBJ1-1, with 7 nucleotides matching TRBD1. V lost 5 bases and J lost 7; bases outside the gene matches: 7. Germline lookup yields CDR1 LNHDA and CDR2 SQIVND (reference sequence). The CDR3 has 13 residues. As DNA, the CDR3 is TGTGCCAGTAGTCCCGGGGCAGGGGGTGAAGCTTTCTTT. As protein: CASSPGAGGEAFF.

V and J are TRBV7-8 and TRBJ1-5; D gene unclear. Germline CDR1 and CDR2: SGHVS and FQNEAQ. V was shortened by 8 bases and J by 3 bases, with 14 bases between the two germline ends. The CDR3 has 14 residues. The CDR3 region is CASRRGGINQPQHF. The CDR3 DNA reads TGTGCCAGCCGACGGGGAGGTATCAATCAGCCCCAGCATTTT.

The chain is built from TRBV14 and TRBJ1-2, with TRBD1 matching 7 bases. V shed 1 base and J 5 bases; nucleotides not matched to a gene: 4. The CDR3 totals 14 residues. Germline CDR1 and CDR2: SGHDN and FVKESK. CDR3 sequence reads: CASSQARTGYGYTF. CDR3 nucleotide sequence: TGTGCCAGCAGCCAAGCTAGGACAGGTTATGGCTACACCTTC.

The chain couples TRBV14 to TRBJ1-2; TRBD1 aligns across 7 bases. The CDR3 has 15 residues. The germline V gene encodes CDR1 SGHDN and CDR2 FVKESK. With V trimmed by 4 bases and J by 6 bases, 11 bases remained unmatched. CDR3 sequence: CASSPYDRVRNGYTF. Here the CDR3 DNA reads TGTGCCAGCAGCCCCTATGACAGGGTACGAAATGGCTACACCTTC.

The rearrangement links TRBV6-6 to TRBJ1-5; TRBD1 might be the D (6 bases). Trimming shortened V by 2 bases and J by 5 bases, and 10 bases separated the two germline ends. This CDR3 comprises 14 residues. Per the germline V gene, CDR1 is MNHNY and CDR2 is SVGAGI (reference sequence). The CDR3 region is CASSYAGGDQPQHF. CDR3 sequence (DNA): TGTGCCAGCAGTTACGCCGGGGGCGATCAGCCCCAGCATTTT.

The chain has TRBV27 and TRBJ2-1; 8 bases are a match to TRBD1. This CDR3 is 19 amino acids long. Germline V gene data show CDR1 as MNHEY and CDR2 as SMNVEV (reference sequence). J was trimmed by 0 bases and V by 3 bases; bases with no gene match: 13. The chain's CDR3 is CASSFGDRLSGGSYNEQFF. The CDR3, as DNA: TGTGCCAGCAGTTTTGGGGACAGGTTGAGTGGAGGCTCCTACAATGAGCAGTTCTTC.

This clone has only a few counts. This rearrangement joins TRBV2 to TRBJ1-2; TRBD1 aligns across 7 bases. Trimming took 1 base from V and 4 from J; bases not matched to a gene: 9. The CDR3 totals 16 residues. The germline V gene has CDR1 SNHLY and CDR2 FYNNEI. CDR3 in DNA: TGTGCCAGCAGTGAAGAAGGGGACAGACCCATCTATGGCTACACCTTC. It encodes CASSEEGDRPIYGYTF.

V is TRBV5-6 and J is TRBJ2-1; D could derive from TRBD1 or TRBD2 (6 bases each). CDR3 length: 15 residues. Germline CDR1 is SGHDT and CDR2 is YYEEEE. The ends were cut back, 4 bases at V and 12 bases at J, with 23 bases in the middle. CDR3 amino acids: CASSPGGQVPLVQFF. The CDR3 DNA is TGTGCCAGCAGCCCCGGGGGCCAGGTTCCTTTAGTGCAGTTCTTC.